This T cell receptor (beta chain) was recovered during a study of T cells in Graves' hyperthyroidism and ophthalmopathy. In the study overall: Once the initial diagnosis was made, peripheral blood was obtained before any treatment.

Regions amplified from RNA transcripts were the TCR beta CDR3 regions. RT-PCR in the first round (using the HTBI primer set) targeted the TCR CDR3. TCRdb fed the multiplex PCR reads into MiXCR, producing one record per CDR3 protein. The profile shows 200,000 to 300,000 distinct CDR3 sequences, more than 20% of them singletons. V gave up 2 bases and J gave up 3 bases; unmatched junction bases: 5. The CDR3 consists of 15 residues. The germline gives CDR1 MNHEY, CDR2 SVGAGI. Patients with ophthalmopathy all had a Clinical Activity Score of at least 3, a NOSPECS grade of at least 4 and duration under 3 months. This clonotype was recorded at least ten times. Its cognate antigen is unknown. Study-level findings and limits: Most clonotypes that expanded in the thyroid above 0.001 also showed up in blood. The model's output predicted ophthalmopathy at a median of about 6.5 months prior to onset.

The chain couples TRBV6-5 to TRBJ2-7, with TRBD2 matching over 9 bases. The clonotype originates from a woman aged 40 to 50 with Graves' ophthalmopathy. Sequenced input: blood. The CDR3 region has the DNA TGTGCCAGCAGTTACGAGGTAGCGGGAGTCTACGAGCAGTACTTC. Amino acid sequence: CASSYEVAGVYEQYF.